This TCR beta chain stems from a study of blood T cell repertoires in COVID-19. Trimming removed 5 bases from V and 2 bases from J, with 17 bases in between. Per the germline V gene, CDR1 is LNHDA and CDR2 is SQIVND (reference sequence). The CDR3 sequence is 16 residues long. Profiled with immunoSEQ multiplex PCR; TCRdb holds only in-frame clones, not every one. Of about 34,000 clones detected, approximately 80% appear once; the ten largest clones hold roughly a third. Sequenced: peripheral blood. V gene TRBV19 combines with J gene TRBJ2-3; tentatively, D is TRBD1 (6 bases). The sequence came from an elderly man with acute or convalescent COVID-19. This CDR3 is CASSWTANSYTDTQYF. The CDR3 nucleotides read TGTGCCAGTAGTTGGACAGCGAACTCTTACACAGATACGCAGTATTTT.